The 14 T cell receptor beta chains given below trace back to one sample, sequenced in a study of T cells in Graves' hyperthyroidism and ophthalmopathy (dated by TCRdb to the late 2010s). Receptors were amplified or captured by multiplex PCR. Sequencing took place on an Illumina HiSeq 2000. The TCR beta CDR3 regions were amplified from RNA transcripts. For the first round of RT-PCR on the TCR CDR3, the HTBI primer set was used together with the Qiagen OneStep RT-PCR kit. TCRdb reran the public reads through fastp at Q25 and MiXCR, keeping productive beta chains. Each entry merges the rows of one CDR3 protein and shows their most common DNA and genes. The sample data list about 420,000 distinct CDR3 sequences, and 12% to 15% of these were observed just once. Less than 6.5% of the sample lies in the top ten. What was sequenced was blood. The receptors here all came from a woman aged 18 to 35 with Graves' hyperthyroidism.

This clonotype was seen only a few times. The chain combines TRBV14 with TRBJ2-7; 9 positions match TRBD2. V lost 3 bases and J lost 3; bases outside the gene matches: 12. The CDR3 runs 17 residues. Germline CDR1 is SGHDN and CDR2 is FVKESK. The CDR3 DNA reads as TGTGCCAGCAGCCACCCTGTTAGCGGGAGCGGGTACTACGAGCAGTACTTC. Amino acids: CASSHPVSGSGYYEQYF. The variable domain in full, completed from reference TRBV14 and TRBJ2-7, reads EAGVTQFPSHSVIEKGQTVTLRCDPISGHDNLYWYRRVMGKEIKFLLHFVKESKQDESGMPNNRFLAERTGGTYSTLKVQPAELEDSGVYFCASSHPVSGSGYYEQYFGPGTRLTVT.

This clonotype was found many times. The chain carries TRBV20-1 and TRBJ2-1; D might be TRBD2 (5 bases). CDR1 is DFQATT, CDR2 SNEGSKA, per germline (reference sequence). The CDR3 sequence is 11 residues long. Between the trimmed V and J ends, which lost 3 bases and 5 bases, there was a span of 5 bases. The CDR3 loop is CSASGNNEQFF. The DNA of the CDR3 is TGCAGTGCTAGCGGGAACAATGAGCAGTTCTTC.

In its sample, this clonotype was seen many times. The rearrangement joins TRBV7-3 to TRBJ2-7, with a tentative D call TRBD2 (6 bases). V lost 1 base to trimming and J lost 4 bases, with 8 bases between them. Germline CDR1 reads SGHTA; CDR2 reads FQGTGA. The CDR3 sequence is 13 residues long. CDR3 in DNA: TGTGCCAGCAGCTTAAATGGAGGGTACGAGCAGTACTTC. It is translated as CASSLNGGYEQYF. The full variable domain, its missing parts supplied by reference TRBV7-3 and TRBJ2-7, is GAGVSQTPSNKVTEKGKYVELRCDPISGHTALYWYRQSLGQGPEFLIYFQGTGAADDSGLPNDRFFAVRPEGSVSTLKIQRTERGDSAVYLCASSLNGGYEQYFGPGTRLTVT.

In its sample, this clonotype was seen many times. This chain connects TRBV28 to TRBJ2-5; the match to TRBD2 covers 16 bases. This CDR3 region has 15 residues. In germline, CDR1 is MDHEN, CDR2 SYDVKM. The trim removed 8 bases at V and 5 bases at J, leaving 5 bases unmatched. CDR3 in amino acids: CASGGLAGGSETQYF. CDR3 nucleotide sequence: TGTGCCAGCGGGGGACTAGCGGGAGGGTCTGAGACCCAGTACTTC.

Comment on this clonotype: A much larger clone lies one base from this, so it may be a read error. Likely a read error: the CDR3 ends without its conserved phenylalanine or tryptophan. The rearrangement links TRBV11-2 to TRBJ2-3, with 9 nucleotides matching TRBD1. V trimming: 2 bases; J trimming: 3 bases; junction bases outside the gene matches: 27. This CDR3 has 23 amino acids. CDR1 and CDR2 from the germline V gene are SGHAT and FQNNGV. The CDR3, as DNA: TGTGCCAGCAGCTTACCACAGGGGGCTTTTTATGGCGGTGACAAGAGATTGACAGATACGCAGTATTCT. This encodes CASSLPQGAFYGGDKRLTDTQYS.

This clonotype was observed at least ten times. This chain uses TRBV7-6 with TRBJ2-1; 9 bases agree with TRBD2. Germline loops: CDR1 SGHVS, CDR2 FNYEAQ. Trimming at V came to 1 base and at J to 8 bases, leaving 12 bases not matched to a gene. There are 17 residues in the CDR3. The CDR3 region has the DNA TGTGCCAGCAGCTTAGAATCGAGCGGGAGGTTTGGGGATGAGCAGTTCTTC. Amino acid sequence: CASSLESSGRFGDEQFF. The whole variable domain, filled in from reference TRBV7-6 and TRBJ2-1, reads GAGVSQSPRYKVTKRGQDVALRCDPISGHVSLYWYRQALGQGPEFLTYFNYEAQQDKSGLPNDRFSAERPEGSISTLTIQRTEQRDSAMYRCASSLESSGRFGDEQFFGPGTRLTVL.

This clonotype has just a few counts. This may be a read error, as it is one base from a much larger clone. CDR3 loop: CASSWGLAGGVYEQYF. Here the CDR3 DNA reads TGCGCCAGCAGCTGGGGACTAGCGGGAGGGGTCTACGAGCAGTACTTC. The J gene is TRBJ2-7, the V gene TRBV5-1, with TRBD2 identical over 16 bases. This CDR3 region has 16 residues. After removal of 3 bases from V and 3 bases from J, the junction contained 3 bases not matched to a gene. Germline values: CDR1 SGHRS, CDR2 YFSETQ. The full variable domain, in which reference TRBV5-1 and TRBJ2-7 provide the parts outside the CDR3, is KAGVTQTPRYLIKTRGQQVTLSCSPISGHRSVSWYQQTPGQGLQFLFEYFSETQRNKGNFPGRFSGRQFSNSRSEMNVSTLELGDSALYLCASSWGLAGGVYEQYFGPGTRLTVT.

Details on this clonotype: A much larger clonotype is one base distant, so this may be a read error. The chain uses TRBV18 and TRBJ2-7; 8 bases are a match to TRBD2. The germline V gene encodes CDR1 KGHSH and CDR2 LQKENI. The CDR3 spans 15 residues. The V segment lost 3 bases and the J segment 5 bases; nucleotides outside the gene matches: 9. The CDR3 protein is CASSPASGRTHEQYF. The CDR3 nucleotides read TGTGCCAGCTCACCCGCCAGCGGGAGAACCCACGAGCAGTACTTC.

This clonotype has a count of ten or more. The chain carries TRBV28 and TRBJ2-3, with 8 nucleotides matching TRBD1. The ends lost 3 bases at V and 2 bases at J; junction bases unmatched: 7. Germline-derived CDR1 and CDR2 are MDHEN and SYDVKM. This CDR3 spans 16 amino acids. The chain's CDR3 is CASSFVSGQATDTQYF. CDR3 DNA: TGTGCCAGCAGTTTTGTATCGGGACAGGCCACAGATACGCAGTATTTT.

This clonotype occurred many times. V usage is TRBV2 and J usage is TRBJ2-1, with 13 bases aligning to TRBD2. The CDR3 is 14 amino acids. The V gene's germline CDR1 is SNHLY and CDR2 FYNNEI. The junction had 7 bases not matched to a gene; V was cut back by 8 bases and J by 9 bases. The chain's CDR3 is CASQGLAGRSEQFF. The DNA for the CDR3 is TGTGCCAGCCAGGGACTAGCGGGAAGGTCTGAGCAGTTCTTC. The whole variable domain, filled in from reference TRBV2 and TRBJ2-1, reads EPEVTQTPSHQVTQMGQEVILRCVPISNHLYFYWYRQILGQKVEFLVSFYNNEISEKSEIFDDQFSVERPDGSNFTLKIRSTKLEDSAMYFCASQGLAGRSEQFFGPGTRLTVL.

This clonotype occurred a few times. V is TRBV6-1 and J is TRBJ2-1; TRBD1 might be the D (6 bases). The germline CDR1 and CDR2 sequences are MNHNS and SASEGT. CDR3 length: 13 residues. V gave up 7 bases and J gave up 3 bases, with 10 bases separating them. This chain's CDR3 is CASKQGHYNEQFF. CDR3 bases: TGTGCCAGCAAACAGGGCCACTACAATGAGCAGTTCTTC.

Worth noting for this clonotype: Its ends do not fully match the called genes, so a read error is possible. The CDR3 sequence: CASRGLAGEAQYF. CDR3 in DNA: TGTGCCAGCAGAGGACTAGCGGGAGAGGCCCAGTACTTC. The V gene is TRBV7-9, the J gene TRBJ2-5; 13 nucleotides agree with TRBD2. There are 13 residues in the CDR3. Germline assignment: CDR1 SEHNR and CDR2 FQNEAQ (reference sequence).

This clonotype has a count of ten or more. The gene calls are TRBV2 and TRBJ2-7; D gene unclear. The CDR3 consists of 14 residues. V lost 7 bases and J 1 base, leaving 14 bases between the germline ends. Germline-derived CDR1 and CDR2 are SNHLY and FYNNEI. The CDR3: CASKSEGTSYEQYF. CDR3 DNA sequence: TGTGCCAGCAAAAGTGAAGGAACATCCTACGAGCAGTACTTC.

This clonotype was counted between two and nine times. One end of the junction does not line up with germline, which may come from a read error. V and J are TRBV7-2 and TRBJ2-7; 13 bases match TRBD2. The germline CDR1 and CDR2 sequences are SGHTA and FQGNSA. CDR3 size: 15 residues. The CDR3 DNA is TGTGCCAGCAGCCAAAGGACTAGCGGGAGTTGGGAGCAGAACTTC. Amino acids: CASSQRTSGSWEQNF. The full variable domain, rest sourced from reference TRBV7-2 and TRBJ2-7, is GAGVSQSPSNKVTEKGKDVELRCDPISGHTALYWYRQSLGQGLEFLIYFQGNSAPDKSGLPSDRFSAERTGGSVSTLTIQRTQQEDSAVYLCASSQRTSGSWEQNFGPGTRLTVT.